One sample yielded the 17 T cell receptor beta chains listed below, sequenced in a study of blood T cell repertoires in COVID-19. The data were produced by immunoSEQ multiplex PCR, yet TCRdb's version contains in-frame clones alone and is incomplete. The table records 180,000 or so clones, over 75% of them present only once. The sample taken for sequencing was PBMCs or T cells enriched from blood (not recorded which). The origin of the receptors is a man aged 50 or older who had recovered from COVID-19.

The sample holds one count of this clone. The chain combines TRBV5-1 with TRBJ1-6; D might be TRBD1 (5 bases). Trimming left V 2 bases short and J 7 bases short, with 7 bases between. The CDR3 extends over 13 amino acids. In germline, CDR1 is SGHRS, CDR2 YFSETQ. The CDR3 loop is CASSLKGNSPLHF. The DNA of the CDR3 is TGCGCCAGCAGCTTAAAGGGGAATTCACCCCTCCACTTT.

The V and J genes are TRBV2 and TRBJ2-5, with 9 bases fitting TRBD1. The V gene's germline CDR1 is SNHLY and CDR2 FYNNEI. The V and J ends lost 7 bases and 5 bases, in that order; junction bases with no gene match: 14. The CDR3 is 16 residues long. CDR3 residues: CASKLGTGYLEETQYF. The DNA for the CDR3 is TGTGCCAGCAAGCTAGGGACAGGGTACTTGGAGGAGACCCAGTACTTC.

The genes are TRBV2 and TRBJ2-2, with D tentatively TRBD2 (6 bases). V lost 7 bases, J lost 3 bases, and 15 bases lay in between. This CDR3 comprises 15 residues. CDR1 is SNHLY and CDR2 is FYNNEI in the germline V gene. CDR3 loop: CASNLQERDTGELFF. The CDR3 DNA reads as TGTGCCAGCAACCTACAGGAGCGGGACACCGGGGAGCTGTTTTTT.

This clone was detected only a few times. The chain joins TRBV6-2 or TRBV6-3 to TRBJ2-4; possibly TRBD2 for D (7 bases). Germline-derived CDR1 and CDR2 are MNHEY and SVGEGT. The CDR3 runs 14 residues. V was clipped by 2 bases and J by 7 bases, with 12 bases between them. CDR3 bases: TGTGCCAGCAGTTACGAAGGGAGGGGGAACATTCAGTACTTC. Translated, it gives CASSYEGRGNIQYF.

V gene TRBV2 combines with J gene TRBJ1-1, with a weak D call TRBD1 (6 bases). This CDR3 contains 12 residues. Looked up from germline, CDR1 is SNHLY and CDR2 is FYNNEI. With 5 bases removed from V and 3 bases from J, the gap between germline ends came to 7 bases. The CDR3 DNA sequence: TGTGCCAGCAGTCACAGGGACACTGAAGCTTTCTTT. It is translated as CASSHRDTEAFF.

V is TRBV7-2 and J is TRBJ2-1; 8 nucleotides match TRBD1. Trimming took 1 base from V and 9 from J; bases not matched to a gene: 11. Germline CDR1 is SGHTA and CDR2 is FQGNSA. This CDR3 has 16 amino acids. DNA for the CDR3: TGTGCCAGCAGCTTAGGACAGGGGCCTGGGGTGTCTGAGCAGTTCTTC. This encodes CASSLGQGPGVSEQFF.

As for this clone: Other DNA sequences within the sample encode an identical CDR3. The chain employs TRBV6-1 and TRBJ1-5; D perhaps matches TRBD1 (6 bases). V gave up 1 base and J gave up 1 base, with 11 bases separating them. CDR3 length equals 16 residues. The germline gives CDR1 MNHNS, CDR2 SASEGT. In nucleotides, the CDR3 is TGTGCCAGCAGTGAAGACGGCAGGGGAAGCAATCAGCCCCAGCATTTT. It is translated as CASSEDGRGSNQPQHF.

This chain connects TRBV3-1 (or the pseudogene TRBV3-2) to TRBJ2-5, with TRBD2 as a possible D gene (7 bases). Per germline, CDR1 LGHDT and CDR2 YNNKEL (reference sequence). V lost 1 base to trimming and J lost 10 bases, with 13 bases between them. The CDR3 runs 13 residues. CDR3 coding DNA: TGTGCCAGCAGCCAAGCGGAGAGGGGGGGCCAGTACTTC. It codes for CASSQAERGGQYF.

This rearrangement joins TRBV9 to TRBJ1-3; a possible D gene is TRBD1 (5 bases). The germline gives CDR1 SGDLS, CDR2 YYNGEE. The CDR3 spans 15 residues. V lost 0 bases to trimming and J lost 4 bases, with 11 bases between them. For the CDR3, the DNA is TGTGCCAGCAGCGTAGGGATGGCAGGGGGAAACACCATATATTTT. This translates into CASSVGMAGGNTIYF.

Only one count was recorded for this clone. The V and J genes are TRBV19 and TRBJ1-2; unclear D gene. This CDR3 region has 13 residues. Germline lookup yields CDR1 LNHDA and CDR2 SQIVND (reference sequence). V lost 5 bases to trimming and J lost 2 bases, with 9 bases between them. This CDR3 reads CASSVQENYGYTF. Written as DNA, the CDR3 is TGTGCCAGTAGTGTCCAGGAAAACTATGGCTACACCTTC.

CDR3 loop: CASSEVWATGQLYGYTF. As DNA, the CDR3 is TGTGCCAGCAGTGAAGTTTGGGCCACGGGACAGCTCTATGGCTACACCTTC. The chain links TRBV6-1 to TRBJ1-2; TRBD1 agrees at 7 bases. The CDR3 runs to 17 residues. V shed 1 base, J shed 4 bases, and the junction held 12 bases outside the gene matches. CDR1 and CDR2 (germline): MNHNS, SASEGT.

DNA of the CDR3: TGTGCCAGCGGGAGCCAGGGGGCTTCCTACAATGAGCAGTTCTTC. Its protein product is CASGSQGASYNEQFF. This rearrangement joins TRBV7-9 to TRBJ2-1, with TRBD1 identical over 8 bases. V gave up 8 bases and J gave up 1 base; unmatched junction bases: 7. This CDR3 has 15 residues. Looked up from germline, CDR1 is SEHNR and CDR2 is FQNEAQ (reference sequence). Combining the CDR3 with reference TRBV7-9 and TRBJ2-1 gives the whole variable domain DTGVSQNPRHKITKRGQNVTFRCDPISEHNRLYWYRQTLGQGPEFLTYFQNEAQLEKSRLLSDRFSAERPKGSFSTLEIQRTEQGDSAMYLCASGSQGASYNEQFFGPGTRLTVL.

This clone turned up a few times. This sequence joins TRBV28 and TRBJ2-1; 11 nucleotides match TRBD2. Trimming removed 6 bases from V and 3 bases from J; junction bases left unmatched: 7. The CDR3 consists of 16 residues. The germline gives CDR1 MDHEN, CDR2 SYDVKM. The CDR3 DNA reads TGTGCCAGCAGCCGAATAGCGGGAGGGATCTACAATGAGCAGTTCTTC. This translates into CASSRIAGGIYNEQFF.

V is TRBV11-2 and J is TRBJ1-5, with TRBD1 as a possible D gene (6 bases). Looked up from germline, CDR1 is SGHAT and CDR2 is FQNNGV. Trimming cost V 3 bases and J 6 bases, with 15 bases left between them. This CDR3 spans 15 amino acids. CDR3: CASSFDRSPGQPQHF. CDR3 DNA: TGTGCCAGCAGCTTTGACAGGTCCCCGGGTCAGCCCCAGCATTTT.

The rearrangement uses TRBV7-3 and TRBJ2-2; D is ambiguous. The CDR3 extends over 14 amino acids. Germline CDR1 reads SGHTA; CDR2 reads FQGTGA. V lost 2 bases and J lost 2, with 6 bases in between. The CDR3: CASSLQANTGELFF. In nucleotides, the CDR3 is TGTGCCAGCAGCTTACAGGCCAACACCGGGGAGCTGTTTTTT.

The V and J genes are TRBV5-1 and TRBJ1-5; 9 nucleotides match TRBD1. With V trimmed by 0 bases and J by 6 bases, 10 bases remained unmatched. Germline lookup yields CDR1 SGHRS and CDR2 YFSETQ. The CDR3 consists of 17 residues. This CDR3 reads CASSLGTGTGSSQPQHF. The CDR3 nucleotides are TGCGCCAGCAGCTTGGGAACCGGGACAGGGTCGTCTCAGCCCCAGCATTTT.

This clone has a handful of counts. This chain connects TRBV27 to TRBJ1-1; no reliable D call. Germline V CDR1 and CDR2: MNHEY, SMNVEV (reference sequence). The CDR3 is 13 amino acids. V gave up 5 bases and J gave up 6 bases, with 13 bases separating them. The CDR3 sequence is CASSSPLYAEAFF. Written as DNA, the CDR3 is TGTGCCAGCAGTAGCCCCTTGTACGCTGAAGCTTTCTTT.